This T cell receptor (beta chain) appears in the sequencing data of a study of cytomegalovirus exposure and HLA in healthy donors. Deletions cut 10 bases from V and 0 bases from J, with 12 bases between. Germline CDR1 reads MNHEY; CDR2 reads SVGAGI. The CDR3 sequence is 13 residues long. The PCR contained 60 Vbeta and 13 Jbeta primers. Assay: immunoSEQ multiplex PCR; the TCRdb copy retains only in-frame clones and omits some. The table has more than 45,000 clones, 70% to 80% seen once; the top ten hold roughly a fifth. A word on this clone: Its antigen is not identified. The same CDR3 is also encoded by other DNA sequences in this sample.

Study-level points and caveats: Later, an analysis found that common viral pathogens appeared to be linked with several of the most significant clusters. Per a later analysis, about 18,000 TCR beta sequences showed association with HLA alleles at 0.05 false discovery rate. Most CMV-associated TCR beta chains were later found to appear HLA-restricted.

The chain carries TRBV6-5 and TRBJ2-5, with D possibly matching TRBD1 (6 bases). What was sequenced was PBMCs. The clonotype comes from a woman aged 60-75 years in good health and CMV-seropositive. CDR3 in DNA: TGTGCCACCTACAGGGAGTACCAAGAGACCCAGTACTTC. Protein: CATYREYQETQYF.